These T cell receptor beta chains were read from a single sample in a study of T cells after posttransplantation cyclophosphamide. TCRdb keeps only in-frame clones here, not all; method: immunoSEQ multiplex PCR. The sample yields 3,100 or so clones, roughly 60% seen once. The material was PBMCs, obtained 30 days after allogeneic stem cell transplant with posttransplant cyclophosphamide. The receptors stem from a male patient aged 55 to 70 who received an allogeneic stem cell transplant from a related donor and was CMV-positive. The graft donor may have given rise to some T cells. Each CDR3 is given with its conserved first and last residue. A D gene is named only where the DNA matches it firmly. Only some rows state a clone size, as once, few, many or a class for expanded clones.

length	V	J	size	D	CDR3	DNA
14	TRBV12-5	TRBJ2-3	NA	NA	CASGLVQYSDTQYF	TGTGCTAGTGGTTTGGTACAATATAGCGATACGCAGTATTTT
14	TRBV5-6	TRBJ1-2	NA	TRBD1	CASSWDRTTSGYTF	TGTGCCAGCAGCTGGGACAGGACCACCTCCGGCTACACCTTC
17	TRBV4-1	TRBJ1-4	NA	NA	CASSQVVRRKRDEKLFF	TGCGCCAGCAGCCAAGTGGTCAGACGTAAACGGGATGAAAAACTGTTTTTT
14	TRBV5-6	TRBJ2-7	few	NA	CASSLGGDFYEQYF	TGTGCCAGCAGCTTGGGCGGGGATTTCTACGAGCAGTACTTC
17	TRBV4-1	TRBJ1-1	NA	NA	CASSRRTTERVNTEAFF	TGCGCCAGCAGCCGGAGAACGACAGAGCGGGTGAACACTGAAGCTTTCTTT
14	TRBV5-6	TRBJ2-7	large	NA	CASSLGGDTYEQYF	TGTGCCAGCAGCTTGGGGGGAGACACCTACGAGCAGTACTTC
16	TRBV5-5	TRBJ2-5	NA	TRBD2	CASSLGYGEGQETQYF	TGTGCCAGCAGCCTGGGTTACGGGGAGGGCCAGGAGACCCAGTACTTC
14	TRBV6-5	TRBJ1-1	once	TRBD1	CASTRQGRGAEAFF	TGTGCCAGCACTCGACAGGGGAGAGGAGCTGAAGCTTTCTTT
14	TRBV7-9	TRBJ1-3	NA	NA	CASGDMRTGNTIYF	TGTGCCAGCGGGGACATGAGGACTGGAAACACCATATATTTT
14	TRBV4-2	TRBJ2-7	NA	TRBD2	CASRWTSEAYEQYF	TGTGCCAGCAGATGGACTAGCGAGGCCTACGAGCAGTACTTC
12	TRBV7-2	TRBJ1-1	NA	NA	CASSSRNTEAFF	TGTGCCAGCAGCTCGAGGAACACTGAAGCTTTCTTT
16	TRBV7-9	TRBJ2-3	NA	NA	CASSTRDKRFTDTQYF	TGTGCCAGCAGCACCCGGGACAAACGATTCACAGATACGCAGTATTTT
13	TRBV7-9	TRBJ2-7	NA	NA	CASSSVWSYEQYF	TGTGCCAGCAGCTCAGTCTGGTCCTACGAGCAGTACTTC
18	TRBV4-1	TRBJ2-2	NA	NA	CASSQAVAGEGVTGELFF	TGCGCCAGCAGCCAAGCGGTCGCAGGGGAGGGGGTAACCGGGGAGCTGTTTTTT
17	TRBV5-1	TRBJ2-3	NA	TRBD2	CASSHYSSGRSTDTQYF	TGCGCCAGCAGCCATTACTCTAGCGGGAGAAGCACAGATACGCAGTATTTT
17	TRBV4-3	TRBJ2-1	NA	NA	CASSQESSRASYNEQFF	TGCGCCAGCAGCCAAGAGTCATCCAGGGCCTCCTACAATGAGCAGTTCTTC
14	TRBV10-3	TRBJ2-1	NA	TRBD2	CAIRSGSSYNEQFF	TGTGCCATCCGGAGCGGGAGCTCCTACAATGAGCAGTTCTTC
17	TRBV28	TRBJ1-6	NA	NA	CASRETGGISYNSPLHF	TGTGCCAGCAGGGAAACGGGGGGAATCTCCTATAATTCACCCCTCCACTTT
15	TRBV2	TRBJ2-5	few	TRBD1	CASSGWTGSEETQYF	TGTGCCAGCAGTGGGTGGACAGGGAGTGAGGAGACCCAGTACTTC
14	TRBV5-5	TRBJ2-4	NA	TRBD1	CASSYGTAKNIQYF	TGTGCCAGCAGTTACGGGACAGCTAAAAACATTCAGTACTTC
14	TRBV7-2	TRBJ2-1	large	NA	CASSLGGNTVEQFF	TGTGCCAGCAGCTTAGGCGGGAACACGGTTGAGCAGTTCTTC
13	TRBV12-5	TRBJ1-2	NA	TRBD1	CASGLAGTVGYTF	TGTGCTAGTGGTTTGGCCGGGACAGTTGGCTACACCTTC
15	TRBV11-2	TRBJ2-2	NA	TRBD1	CASREDRVVTGELFF	TGTGCCAGCAGGGAGGACAGGGTGGTGACCGGGGAGCTGTTTTTT
12	TRBV11-3	TRBJ2-3	once	NA	CASSYFEDTQYF	TGTGCCAGCAGCTACTTTGAGGATACGCAGTATTTT
15	TRBV7-9	TRBJ2-1	NA	TRBD2	CASSQTSGRVNEQFF	TGTGCCAGCAGCCAGACTAGCGGGAGGGTGAATGAGCAGTTCTTC
13	TRBV5-6	TRBJ1-2	NA	TRBD1	CASNIQGAGGYTF	TGTGCCAGCAACATACAGGGGGCGGGAGGCTACACCTTC
17	TRBV7-8	TRBJ2-7	NA	NA	CASSERLPLDRTYEQYF	TGTGCCAGCAGCGAAAGACTTCCGCTCGACCGAACTTACGAGCAGTACTTC
16	TRBV11-2	TRBJ2-7	NA	NA	CASSLDYPSPPYEQYF	TGTGCCAGCAGCTTAGACTACCCGTCACCTCCCTACGAGCAGTACTTC
15	TRBV19	TRBJ2-5	NA	TRBD1	CASSPGTAWQETQYF	TGTGCCAGTAGCCCGGGGACAGCCTGGCAAGAGACCCAGTACTTC
17	TRBV28	TRBJ2-4	NA	NA	CASSSSPGGALENIQYF	TGTGCCAGCAGTTCATCCCCCGGCGGGGCTCTCGAAAACATTCAGTACTTC
13	TRBV2	TRBJ2-4	NA	NA	CASDIKGGGIQYF	TGTGCCAGTGATATTAAGGGAGGAGGCATTCAGTACTTC
15	TRBV6-5	TRBJ1-2	few	NA	CASSYSRGGADGYTF	TGTGCCAGCAGTTACTCGAGAGGGGGGGCGGATGGCTACACCTTC
16	TRBV14	TRBJ2-1	NA	TRBD1	CASSYAGQGAVNEQFF	TGTGCCAGCAGCTATGCCGGACAGGGGGCGGTGAATGAGCAGTTCTTC
14	TRBV7-9	TRBJ2-3	NA	NA	CASSLGLSTDTQYF	TGTGCCAGCAGCTTAGGACTTAGCACAGATACGCAGTATTTT
11	TRBV7-9	TRBJ2-3	NA	NA	CASSHTDTQYF	TGTGCCAGCAGCCATACAGATACGCAGTATTTT
13	TRBV5-1	TRBJ2-5	NA	TRBD1	CASGATGEKTQYF	TGCGCCAGCGGCGCAACAGGGGAGAAGACCCAGTACTTC
17	TRBV5-1	TRBJ2-2	NA	TRBD2	CASSLRAAGGNTGELFF	TGCGCCAGCAGCTTGAGGGCAGCGGGGGGGAACACCGGGGAGCTGTTTTTT
14	TRBV7-8	TRBJ2-5	NA	NA	CASRPRARVETQYF	TGTGCCAGCAGGCCTAGGGCCAGGGTGGAGACCCAGTACTTC
14	TRBV5-8	TRBJ2-7	few	NA	CASSLGGDTYEQYF	TGTGCCAGCAGCTTGGGCGGGGATACCTACGAGCAGTACTTC
14	TRBV7-9	TRBJ1-1	NA	NA	CASGERRVGTEAFF	TGTGCCAGCGGAGAACGACGGGTAGGCACTGAAGCTTTCTTT
13	TRBV30	TRBJ1-2	NA	NA	CAWSHGQTYGYTF	TGTGCCTGGAGTCACGGCCAGACATATGGCTACACCTTC
15	TRBV19	TRBJ1-1	NA	TRBD1	CASSGRDRGGTEAFF	TGTGCCAGTAGTGGAAGGGACAGGGGAGGGACTGAAGCTTTCTTT
14	TRBV7-3	TRBJ2-3	few	NA	CASSLAGTTDTQYF	TGTGCCAGCAGCTTAGCGGGCACCACAGATACGCAGTATTTT
15	TRBV4-3	TRBJ1-1	few	TRBD1	CASSQPGQGASEAFF	TGCGCCAGCAGCCAACCGGGACAGGGGGCAAGTGAAGCTTTCTTT
14	TRBV6-1	TRBJ2-7	NA	NA	CASSEEALSYEQYF	TGTGCCAGCAGTGAGGAGGCTCTCTCCTACGAGCAGTACTTC
13	TRBV15	TRBJ1-6	NA	TRBD1	CATSTGGGSPLHF	TGTGCCACCAGCACAGGGGGCGGTTCACCCCTCCACTTT
16	TRBV11-3	TRBJ1-1	few	NA	CASSLYEEPMNTEAFF	TGTGCCAGCAGCTTATATGAGGAACCTATGAACACTGAAGCTTTCTTT